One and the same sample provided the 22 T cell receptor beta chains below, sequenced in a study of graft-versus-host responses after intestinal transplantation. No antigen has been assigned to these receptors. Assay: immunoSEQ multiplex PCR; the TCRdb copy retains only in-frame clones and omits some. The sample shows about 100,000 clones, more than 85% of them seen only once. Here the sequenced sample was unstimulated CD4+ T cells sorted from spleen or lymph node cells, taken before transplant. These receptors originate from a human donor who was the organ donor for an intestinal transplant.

The CDR3 protein is CASSLISGEQFF. DNA of the CDR3: TGTGCCAGCAGCCTCATATCGGGTGAGCAGTTCTTC. The J gene is TRBJ2-1, the V gene TRBV7-9; no clear D gene. Germline CDR1 and CDR2: SEHNR and FQNEAQ (reference sequence). The CDR3 is 12 amino acids. The ends were cut back, 5 bases at V and 9 bases at J, with 11 bases in the middle.

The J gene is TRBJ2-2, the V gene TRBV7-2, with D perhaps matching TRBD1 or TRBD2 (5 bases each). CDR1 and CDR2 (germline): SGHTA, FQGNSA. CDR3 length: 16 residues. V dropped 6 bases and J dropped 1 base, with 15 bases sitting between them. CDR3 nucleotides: TGTGCCAGCAGACGGCCCGGGACGGTGAACACCGGGGAGCTGTTTTTT. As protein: CASRRPGTVNTGELFF. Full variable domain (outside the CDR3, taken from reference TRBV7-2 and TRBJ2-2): GAGVSQSPSNKVTEKGKDVELRCDPISGHTALYWYRQSLGQGLEFLIYFQGNSAPDKSGLPSDRFSAERTGGSVSTLTIQRTQQEDSAVYLCASRRPGTVNTGELFFGEGSRLTVL.

The CDR3 protein is CASSSGQSNTEAFF. The DNA of the CDR3 is TGTGCCAGCAGTTCGGGACAGTCGAACACTGAAGCTTTCTTT. This rearrangement joins TRBV28 to TRBJ1-1; TRBD1 agrees at 7 bases. The length of the CDR3 is 14 residues. V was clipped by 4 bases and J by 1 base; unmatched bases: 3. Looked up from germline, CDR1 is MDHEN and CDR2 is SYDVKM.

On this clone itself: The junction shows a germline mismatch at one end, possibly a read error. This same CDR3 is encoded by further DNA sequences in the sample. The CDR3 region has the DNA TGCGCCAGCAGTCCCAGGGGGCTCGAGCAGTACTTC. Translated: CASSPRGLEQYF. The chain carries TRBV28 and TRBJ2-7; 8 bases are shared with TRBD1. The germline gives CDR1 MDHEN, CDR2 SYDVKM. The CDR3 runs to 12 residues. Full variable domain (outside the CDR3, taken from reference TRBV28 and TRBJ2-7): DVKVTQSSRYLVKRTGEKVFLECVQDMDHENMFWYRQDPGLGLRLIYFSYDVKMKEKGDIPEGYSVSREKKERFSLILESASTNQTSMYLCASSPRGLEQYFGPGTRLTVT.

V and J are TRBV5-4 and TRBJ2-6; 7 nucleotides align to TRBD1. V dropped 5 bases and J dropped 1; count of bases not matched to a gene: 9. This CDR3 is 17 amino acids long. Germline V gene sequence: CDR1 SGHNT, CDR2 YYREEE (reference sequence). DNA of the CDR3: TGTGCCAGCAGTCCCCGACAGGGTTTGTCTGGGGCCAACGTCCTGACTTTC. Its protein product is CASSPRQGLSGANVLTF.

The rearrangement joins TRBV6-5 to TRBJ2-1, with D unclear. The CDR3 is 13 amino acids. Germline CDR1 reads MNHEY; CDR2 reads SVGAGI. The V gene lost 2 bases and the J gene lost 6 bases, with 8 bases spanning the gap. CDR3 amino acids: CASSYGIFNEQFF. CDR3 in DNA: TGTGCCAGCAGTTACGGGATCTTCAATGAGCAGTTCTTC.

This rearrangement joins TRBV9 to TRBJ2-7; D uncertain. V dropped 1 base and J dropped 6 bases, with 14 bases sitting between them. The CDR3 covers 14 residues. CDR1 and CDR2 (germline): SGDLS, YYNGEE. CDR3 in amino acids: CASSVSSQLSEQYF. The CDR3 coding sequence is TGTGCCAGCAGCGTATCGTCACAGCTCTCCGAGCAGTACTTC.

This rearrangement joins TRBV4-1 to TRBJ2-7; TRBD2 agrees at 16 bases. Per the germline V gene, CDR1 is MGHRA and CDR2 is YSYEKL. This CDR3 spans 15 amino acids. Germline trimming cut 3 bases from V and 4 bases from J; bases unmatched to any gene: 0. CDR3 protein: CASSQGLAGGYEQYF. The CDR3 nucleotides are TGCGCCAGCAGCCAGGGACTAGCGGGGGGGTACGAGCAGTACTTC.

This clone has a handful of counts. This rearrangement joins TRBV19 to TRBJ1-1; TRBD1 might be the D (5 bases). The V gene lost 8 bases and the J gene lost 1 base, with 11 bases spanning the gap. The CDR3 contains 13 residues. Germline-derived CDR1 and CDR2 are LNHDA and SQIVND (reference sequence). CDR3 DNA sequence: TGTGCCAGTGCGAGACAGCCGAACACTGAAGCTTTCTTT. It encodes CASARQPNTEAFF.

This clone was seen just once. CDR3 in amino acids: CASTLAGGHYNEQFF. The CDR3, as DNA: TGTGCCAGCACTCTAGCGGGGGGGCACTACAATGAGCAGTTCTTC. The chain couples TRBV5-6 to TRBJ2-1; 12 bases fit TRBD2. There are 15 residues in the CDR3. Looked up from germline, CDR1 is SGHDT and CDR2 is YYEEEE. V lost 6 bases, J lost 3 bases, and 4 bases stayed unmatched.

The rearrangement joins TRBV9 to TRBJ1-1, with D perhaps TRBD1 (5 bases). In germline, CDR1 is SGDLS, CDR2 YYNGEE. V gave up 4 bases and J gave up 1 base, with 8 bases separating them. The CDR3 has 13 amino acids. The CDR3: CASSYGANTEAFF. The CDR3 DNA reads TGTGCCAGCAGCTATGGGGCGAACACTGAAGCTTTCTTT.

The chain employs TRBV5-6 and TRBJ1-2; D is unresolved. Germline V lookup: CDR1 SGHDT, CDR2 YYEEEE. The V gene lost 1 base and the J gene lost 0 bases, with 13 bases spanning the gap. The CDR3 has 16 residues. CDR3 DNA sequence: TGTGCCAGCAGCTTGTCCGCGTGGAGCCCTAACTATGGCTACACCTTC. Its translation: CASSLSAWSPNYGYTF. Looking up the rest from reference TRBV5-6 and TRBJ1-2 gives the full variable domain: DAGVTQSPTHLIKTRGQQVTLRCSPKSGHDTVSWYQQALGQGPQFIFQYYEEEERQRGNFPDRFSGHQFPNYSSELNVNALLLGDSALYLCASSLSAWSPNYGYTFGSGTRLTVV.

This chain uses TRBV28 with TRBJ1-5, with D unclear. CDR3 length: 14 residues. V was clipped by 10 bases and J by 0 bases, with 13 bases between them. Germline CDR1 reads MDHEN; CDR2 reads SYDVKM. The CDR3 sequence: CATSEDYSNQPQHF. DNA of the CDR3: TGTGCCACCTCAGAAGATTATAGCAATCAGCCCCAGCATTTT.

The chain's CDR3 is CASSSGTQETQYF. The DNA for the CDR3 is TGCGCCAGCAGCTCCGGGACACAAGAGACCCAGTACTTC. The genes are TRBV5-1 and TRBJ2-5; tentative D call: TRBD1 (6 bases). Germline CDR1 is SGHRS and CDR2 is YFSETQ. CDR3 length: 13 amino acids. Trimming pared 3 bases from V and 2 bases from J, leaving 8 bases between.

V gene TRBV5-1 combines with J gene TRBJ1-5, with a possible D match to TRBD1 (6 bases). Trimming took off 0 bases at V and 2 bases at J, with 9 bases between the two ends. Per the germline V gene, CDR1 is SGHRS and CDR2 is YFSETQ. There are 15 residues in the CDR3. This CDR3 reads CASSLDSGGNQPQHF. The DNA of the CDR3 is TGCGCCAGCAGCTTGGATTCAGGGGGCAATCAGCCCCAGCATTTT.

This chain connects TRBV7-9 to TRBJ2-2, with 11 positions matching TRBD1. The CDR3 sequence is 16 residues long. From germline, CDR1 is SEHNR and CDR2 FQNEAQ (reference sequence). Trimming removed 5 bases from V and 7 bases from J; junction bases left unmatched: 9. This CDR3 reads CASSPRGQGAIGELFF. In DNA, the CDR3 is TGTGCCAGCAGCCCGCGAGGACAGGGGGCCATCGGGGAGCTGTTTTTT.

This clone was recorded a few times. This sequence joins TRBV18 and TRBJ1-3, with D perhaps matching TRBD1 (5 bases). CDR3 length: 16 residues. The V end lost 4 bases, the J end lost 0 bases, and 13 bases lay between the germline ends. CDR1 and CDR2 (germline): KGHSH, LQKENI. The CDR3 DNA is TGTGCCAGCTCACTCGGGAGACAGTCCTCTGGAAACACCATATATTTT. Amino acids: CASSLGRQSSGNTIYF.

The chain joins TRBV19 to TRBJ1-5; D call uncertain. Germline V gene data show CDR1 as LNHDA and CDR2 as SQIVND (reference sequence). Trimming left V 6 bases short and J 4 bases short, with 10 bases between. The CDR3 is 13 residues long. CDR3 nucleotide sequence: TGTGCCAGTAGGGTCGGCCAAAATCAGCCCCAGCATTTT. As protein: CASRVGQNQPQHF.

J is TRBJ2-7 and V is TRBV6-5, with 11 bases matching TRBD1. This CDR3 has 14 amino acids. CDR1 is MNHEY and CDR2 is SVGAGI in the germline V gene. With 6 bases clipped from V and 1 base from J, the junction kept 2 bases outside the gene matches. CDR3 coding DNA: TGTGCCAGCAGGGGACAGGGGGTTTCCTACGAGCAGTACTTC. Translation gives CASRGQGVSYEQYF.

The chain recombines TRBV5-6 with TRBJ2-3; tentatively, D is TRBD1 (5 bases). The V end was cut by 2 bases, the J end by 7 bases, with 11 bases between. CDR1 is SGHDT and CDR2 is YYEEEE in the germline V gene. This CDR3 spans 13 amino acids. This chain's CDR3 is CASSFSDMNTQYF. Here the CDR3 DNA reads TGTGCCAGCAGCTTTTCGGACATGAATACGCAGTATTTT.

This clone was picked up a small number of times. CDR3 sequence reads: CASSYSDGDSPLHF. The CDR3 bases are TGTGCCAGCAGTTACTCGGACGGTGATTCACCCCTCCACTTT. The V call is TRBV6-6, the J call TRBJ1-6, with D unclear. This CDR3 comprises 14 residues. Germline V gene sequence: CDR1 MNHNY, CDR2 SVGAGI (reference sequence). The V and J ends lost 0 bases and 8 bases respectively, with 8 bases between them.

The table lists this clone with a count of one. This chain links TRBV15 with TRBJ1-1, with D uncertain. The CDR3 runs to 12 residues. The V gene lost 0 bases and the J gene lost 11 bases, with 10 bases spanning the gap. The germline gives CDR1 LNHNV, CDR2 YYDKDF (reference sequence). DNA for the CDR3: TGTGCCACCAGCAGAGATTTCGTGCGGGCTTTCTTT. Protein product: CATSRDFVRAFF.